Each of the 18 T cell receptor beta chains below was sequenced from the same sample in a study of shared clonotypes between healthy human individuals. The method was immunoSEQ multiplex PCR; TCRdb's version includes in-frame clones alone and lacks a portion of them. The table lists around 2,000,000 clones, 85% to 95% of them singletons, with 0.1% to 0.15% in the top ten. The sample consisted of naive CD4+ T cells sorted from blood. The subset was: CD45RA+ positively selected. The receptors here all came from a man between 18 and 29 years old in good health.

The chain employs TRBV7-9 and TRBJ2-1, with 12 bases fitting TRBD2. Germline assignment: CDR1 SEHNR and CDR2 FQNEAQ (reference sequence). The V segment lost 4 bases and the J segment 4 bases; nucleotides outside the gene matches: 8. This CDR3 has 17 amino acids. CDR3 protein: CASSSYPGLAGYNEQFF. The DNA of the CDR3 is TGTGCCAGCAGCTCCTACCCCGGACTAGCGGGATACAATGAGCAGTTCTTC.

This chain links TRBV4-3 with TRBJ2-6, with TRBD1 matching 7 bases. The ends lost 0 bases at V and 4 bases at J; junction bases unmatched: 6. The CDR3 sequence is 17 residues long. Germline CDR1 is LGHNA and CDR2 is YSLEER. CDR3 in DNA: TGCGCCAGCAGCCAAGACAGGGGGACGTCCGGGGCCAACGTCCTGACTTTC. Amino acid sequence: CASSQDRGTSGANVLTF.

The chain recombines TRBV25-1 with TRBJ1-4; TRBD1 is a possible D gene (6 bases). Germline CDR1 MGHDK, CDR2 SYGVNS. Trimming cost V 3 bases and J 4 bases, with 9 bases left between them. The CDR3 extends over 14 amino acids. CDR3 sequence reads: CASSDPDSNEKLFF. CDR3 bases: TGTGCCAGCAGTGACCCGGACAGTAATGAAAAACTGTTTTTT.

This clone has a single count. The V and J genes are TRBV9 and TRBJ2-3, with TRBD2 as a possible D gene (5 bases). CDR3 size: 15 residues. Per germline, CDR1 SGDLS and CDR2 YYNGEE. V was clipped by 0 bases and J by 2 bases, with 10 bases between them. The chain's CDR3 is CASSVGPSSTDTQYF. For the CDR3, the DNA is TGTGCCAGCAGCGTAGGGCCTAGCTCCACAGATACGCAGTATTTT. Using reference TRBV9 and TRBJ2-3 for the parts outside the CDR3, the full variable domain is DSGVTQTPKHLITATGQRVTLRCSPRSGDLSVYWYQQSLDQGLQFLIQYYNGEERAKGNILERFSAQQFPDLHSELNLSSLELGDSALYFCASSVGPSSTDTQYFGPGTRLTVL.

Turning to this clone: The same CDR3 also results from other DNA sequences found in this sample. V gene TRBV19 combines with J gene TRBJ2-7; 7 bases are a match to TRBD1. With V trimmed by 1 base and J by 0 bases, 3 bases remained unmatched. Germline loops: CDR1 LNHDA, CDR2 SQIVND (reference sequence). The CDR3 contains 15 residues. This CDR3 is CASSIGTGSSYEQYF. In DNA, the CDR3 is TGTGCCAGTAGTATAGGGACAGGTAGCTCCTACGAGCAGTACTTC.

The chain combines TRBV7-8 with TRBJ1-6; 7 positions match TRBD1. J lost 8 bases, V lost 0 bases, and 4 bases had no gene match. Germline V gene data show CDR1 as SGHVS and CDR2 as FQNEAQ. The CDR3 extends over 15 amino acids. Written as DNA, the CDR3 is TGTGCCAGCAGCTTAGCAACGGGACAGCATTCACCCCTCCACTTT. This gives the protein CASSLATGQHSPLHF. The complete variable domain, with remaining parts taken from reference TRBV7-8 and TRBJ1-6, reads GAGVSQSPRYKVAKRGQDVALRCDPISGHVSLFWYQQALGQGPEFLTYFQNEAQLDKSGLPSDRFFAERPEGSVSTLKIQRTQQEDSAVYLCASSLATGQHSPLHFGNGTRLTVT.

This clone was seen a few times. This chain uses TRBV6-1 with TRBJ2-2; 8 nucleotides agree with TRBD1. The CDR3 has 15 amino acids. J lost 5 bases, V lost 6 bases, and 8 bases had no gene match. The germline CDR1 and CDR2 sequences are MNHNS and SASEGT. CDR3 protein: CASRQGTGRTGELFF. CDR3 nucleotide sequence: TGTGCCAGCAGGCAAGGGACAGGCCGAACCGGGGAGCTGTTTTTT.

This chain joins TRBV19 and TRBJ1-6; 10 nucleotides match TRBD1. Trimming at V came to 6 bases and at J to 10 bases, leaving 6 bases not matched to a gene. The CDR3 sequence is 14 residues long. Germline CDR1 LNHDA, CDR2 SQIVND (reference sequence). The chain's CDR3 is CASRRQGAGSPLHF. CDR3 coding DNA: TGTGCCAGTAGGCGACAGGGGGCTGGGTCACCCCTCCACTTT.

V usage is TRBV18 and J usage is TRBJ1-2; D remains ambiguous. CDR3 length: 13 amino acids. V gave up 6 bases and J gave up 4 bases, with 12 bases separating them. Germline V gene lookup returns CDR1 KGHSH and CDR2 LQKENI. The CDR3, as DNA: TGTGCCAGCTCTCTTATTGAAAGCTATGGCTACACCTTC. Translating it yields CASSLIESYGYTF. Full variable domain (missing parts from reference TRBV18 and TRBJ1-2): NAGVMQNPRHLVRRRGQEARLRCSPMKGHSHVYWYRQLPEEGLKFMVYLQKENIIDESGMPKERFSAEFPKEGPSILRIQQVVRGDSAAYFCASSLIESYGYTFGSGTRLTVV.

The chain has TRBV5-1 and TRBJ1-2, with D possibly being TRBD1 (5 bases). The V gene's germline CDR1 is SGHRS and CDR2 YFSETQ. This CDR3 is built from 15 residues. The ends were cut back, 3 bases at V and 0 bases at J, with 12 bases in the middle. For the CDR3, the DNA is TGCGCCAGCAGCTCGGGGCCCTTGGCTAACTATGGCTACACCTTC. It codes for CASSSGPLANYGYTF.

The rearrangement links TRBV5-8 to TRBJ2-7, with D perhaps being TRBD1 or TRBD2 (5 bases each). This CDR3 region has 10 residues. Germline-derived CDR1 and CDR2 are SGHTS and YDEGEE. Trimming removed 9 bases at V and 7 bases at J, with 11 bases between. The CDR3 DNA reads TGTGCCAACACGGGGCCTGAGCAGTACTTC. Its protein is CANTGPEQYF.

V is TRBV5-1 and J is TRBJ1-5; 12 positions match TRBD1. CDR1 is SGHRS and CDR2 is YFSETQ in the germline V gene. CDR3 length: 15 amino acids. The V and J ends lost 4 bases and 7 bases, in that order; junction bases with no gene match: 6. The CDR3 sequence is CASSNGTGGVQPQHF. As DNA, the CDR3 is TGCGCCAGCAGCAACGGGACAGGGGGCGTCCAGCCCCAGCATTTT.

The genes are TRBV10-3 and TRBJ1-2, with D unresolved. CDR3 length: 14 amino acids. CDR1 and CDR2 from the germline V gene are ENHRY and SYGVKD. Trimming took off 2 bases at V and 7 bases at J, with 14 bases between the two ends. CDR3 nucleotides: TGTGCCATCAGTGAGGAGGCCAATCGGTCTGGCTACACCTTC. Encoded protein: CAISEEANRSGYTF.

The chain links TRBV19 to TRBJ1-2; D not certain. V dropped 5 bases and J dropped 8 bases, with 15 bases sitting between them. The CDR3 covers 13 residues. Looked up from germline, CDR1 is LNHDA and CDR2 is SQIVND (reference sequence). CDR3: CASSSIAGRGYTF. CDR3 nucleotides: TGTGCCAGTAGTTCCATTGCGGGGAGAGGCTACACCTTC.

V is TRBV13 and J is TRBJ2-7; 7 nucleotides match TRBD1. Germline trimming cut 5 bases from V and 4 bases from J; bases unmatched to any gene: 11. Germline CDR1 and CDR2: PRHDT and FYEKMQ (reference sequence). There are 15 residues in the CDR3. CDR3: CASSNTGTEFYEQYF. The CDR3 bases are TGTGCCAGCAGCAACACCGGGACAGAGTTTTACGAGCAGTACTTC.

Notes on this clone: This sample also contains other DNA sequences that code for the same CDR3. The chain combines TRBV7-9 with TRBJ2-7, with 8 bases identical to TRBD1. Germline V gene sequence: CDR1 SEHNR, CDR2 FQNEAQ (reference sequence). There are 15 residues in the CDR3. Trimming at V came to 1 base and at J to 4 bases, leaving 6 bases not matched to a gene. The CDR3 DNA sequence: TGTGCCAGCAGCTTAGACGGTCAGGGGGCATACGAGCAGTACTTC. It yields the protein CASSLDGQGAYEQYF.

The count of this clone is one. This chain uses TRBV4-3 with TRBJ1-1, with D unclear. Germline CDR1 LGHNA, CDR2 YSLEER. CDR3 length: 14 amino acids. V lost 0 bases and J lost 7, with 12 bases in between. The CDR3 loop is CASSQDHMGGEAFF. The CDR3 bases are TGCGCCAGCAGCCAAGATCATATGGGTGGTGAAGCTTTCTTT.

Notes on this clone: This sequence may be a read error, since a much larger clone differs from it by one base. Other nucleotide sequences in the sample specify the same CDR3. The chain links TRBV5-4 to TRBJ2-7, with 11 bases fitting TRBD1. The CDR3 is 14 residues long. The V segment lost 2 bases and the J segment 3 bases; nucleotides outside the gene matches: 1. Germline V lookup: CDR1 SGHNT, CDR2 YYREEE (reference sequence). For the CDR3, the DNA is TGTGCCAGCAGCTTCGGGACAGGGGGCTACGAGCAGTACTTC. Amino acids: CASSFGTGGYEQYF.